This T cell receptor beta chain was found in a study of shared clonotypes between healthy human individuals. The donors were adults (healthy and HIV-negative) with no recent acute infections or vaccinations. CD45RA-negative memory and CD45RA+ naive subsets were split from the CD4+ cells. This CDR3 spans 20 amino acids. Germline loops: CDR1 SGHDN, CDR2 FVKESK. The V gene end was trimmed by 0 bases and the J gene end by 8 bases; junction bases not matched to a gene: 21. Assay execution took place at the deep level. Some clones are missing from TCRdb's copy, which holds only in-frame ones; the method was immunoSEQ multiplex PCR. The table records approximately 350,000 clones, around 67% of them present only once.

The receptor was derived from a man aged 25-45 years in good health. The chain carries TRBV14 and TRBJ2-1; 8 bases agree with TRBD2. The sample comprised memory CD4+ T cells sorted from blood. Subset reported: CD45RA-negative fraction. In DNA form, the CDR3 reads TGTGCCAGCAGCCAAGATTTCCGGGGGGGTAATTCAGGGTCTCAGCATGAGCAGTTCTTC. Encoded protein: CASSQDFRGGNSGSQHEQFF.